The T cell receptor beta chain under discussion was sequenced for a study of blood T cell repertoires in COVID-19. Overall study: Donors in the United States, Italy and Spain gave samples during acute or convalescent COVID-19. The analysed material was cDNA or gDNA that came from T cells, B-cell-depleted T cells, or PBMCs.

This CDR3 is built from 15 residues. Per the germline V gene, CDR1 is SNHLY and CDR2 is FYNNEI. With 7 bases clipped from V and 0 bases from J, the junction kept 7 bases outside the gene matches. The count of this clone is one. Repertoires were generated with immunoSEQ multiplex PCR, while TCRdb's copy carries only in-frame clones and drops some. The table includes about 80,000 clones, around 82% detected once. The TCR originated in an elderly man with active or convalescent COVID-19. The chain couples TRBV2 to TRBJ1-2; 8 bases line up with TRBD1. The source material was peripheral blood. The CDR3 DNA reads as TGTGCCAGCACTCTGAGGACAGGGCCTAACTATGGCTACACCTTC. Its protein product is CASTLRTGPNYGYTF. Full variable domain (missing parts from reference TRBV2 and TRBJ1-2): EPEVTQTPSHQVTQMGQEVILRCVPISNHLYFYWYRQILGQKVEFLVSFYNNEISEKSEIFDDQFSVERPDGSNFTLKIRSTKLEDSAMYFCASTLRTGPNYGYTFGSGTRLTVV.